The 7 T cell receptor beta chains listed next were all sequenced from one sample in a study of T-cell reconstitution after alpha-beta-depleted transplantation in children. Preparation of the TCRbeta library involved a method that used unique molecular identifiers. One entry per CDR3 protein, called by TCRdb with MiXCR from the PCR reads. The data show about 980,000 distinct CDR3 sequences, 25% to 35% seen once. The source material was PBMCs, mostly from graft donor cells, sampled 360 days after TCRalphabeta/CD19-depleted stem cell transplant. Receptors originate from a boy under three years old who had a stem cell transplant for SCID, so the T cells may come from the graft donor.

This chain joins TRBV6-2 or TRBV6-3 and TRBJ1-1; TRBD1 matches at 10 bases. This CDR3 has 13 residues. Trimming took 7 bases from V and 9 from J; bases not matched to a gene: 8. In germline, CDR1 is MNHEY, CDR2 SVGEGT. The CDR3 coding sequence is TGTGCCAGCACGACATGGACAGGGGGTAAAGCTTTCTTT. It is translated as CASTTWTGGKAFF.

This chain uses TRBV28 with TRBJ1-2; D is unclear. CDR1 is MDHEN and CDR2 is SYDVKM in the germline V gene. Trimming took off 5 bases at V and 7 bases at J, with 11 bases between the two ends. The CDR3 sequence is 12 residues long. The CDR3 region is CASSVRTGGYTF. As DNA, the CDR3 is TGTGCCAGCAGTGTGCGGACGGGTGGCTACACCTTC.

This clonotype came up a few times. The chain employs TRBV7-3 and TRBJ2-2, with D perhaps being TRBD1 or TRBD2 (5 bases each). Looked up from germline, CDR1 is SGHTA and CDR2 is FQGTGA. With 5 bases removed from V and 7 bases from J, the gap between germline ends came to 14 bases. The CDR3 runs 14 residues. The CDR3 DNA follows: TGTGCCAGCAGCCCCATCCCGGGGCACGGGGAGCTGTTTTTT. This sequence encodes CASSPIPGHGELFF.

The chain recombines TRBV29-1 with TRBJ1-2, with 8 bases aligning to TRBD1. CDR1 and CDR2 from the germline V gene are SQVTM and ANQGSEA. This CDR3 region has 13 residues. V shed 0 bases, J shed 13 bases, and the junction held 10 bases outside the gene matches. The CDR3 coding sequence is TGCAGCGTTGAAGATGGGGACAGACAGGGGCGCACCTTC. Its protein is CSVEDGDRQGRTF.

This clonotype was picked up a small number of times. The chain uses TRBV21-1 and TRBJ2-2; no DNA check was done on the table's D call, TRBD1. TRBV21-1 is listed as a pseudogene. CDR3 size: 15 residues. The CDR3 nucleotides are TGTGCCAGCAGCGCCGACAGGGATGAGATCGGGGAGCTGTTTTTT. Protein product: CASSADRDEIGELFF.

This clonotype has more than one count but fewer than ten. This chain links TRBV3-1 with TRBJ2-1; TRBD2 is a possible D gene (6 bases). V lost 1 base and J lost 11, with 9 bases in between. CDR3 size: 12 residues. Germline CDR1 LGHDT, CDR2 YNNKEL (reference sequence). The CDR3, as DNA: TGTGCCAGCAGCCAAGTCCGGGGGAAGCAGTTCTTC. Protein: CASSQVRGKQFF.

The chain employs TRBV27 and TRBJ1-6; the match to TRBD1 covers 10 bases. The V gene's germline CDR1 is MNHEY and CDR2 SMNVEV (reference sequence). The ends lost 3 bases at V and 9 bases at J; junction bases unmatched: 2. The CDR3 is made up of 14 amino acids. The CDR3 is CASSFRDRGSPLHF. Here the CDR3 DNA reads TGTGCCAGCAGTTTCCGGGACAGGGGTTCACCCCTCCACTTT.